Presented here are 32 T cell receptor beta chains from one specimen sequenced in a study of cytomegalovirus exposure and HLA in healthy donors. PCR involved 60 Vbeta and 13 Jbeta primers. This table comes from immunoSEQ multiplex PCR, and its TCRdb copy is limited to in-frame clones, with some not included. The sample has fewer than 150,000 clones, over 75% seen once; the top ten hold approximately 1.2%. Input material: PBMCs. The receptors come from a man aged 45-65 years in good health and CMV-seronegative.

The chain has TRBV10-3 and TRBJ2-3; 8 bases fit TRBD2. The CDR3 spans 14 residues. Trimming took 2 bases from V and 5 from J; bases not matched to a gene: 3. Germline V lookup: CDR1 ENHRY, CDR2 SYGVKD. DNA of the CDR3: TGTGCCATCAGTGAGACTAGCGGCTTAGATACGCAGTATTTT. This sequence encodes CAISETSGLDTQYF.

The V gene is TRBV5-1, the J gene TRBJ2-5; 9 nucleotides agree with TRBD1. V trimming: 4 bases; J trimming: 2 bases; junction bases outside the gene matches: 3. CDR1 SGHRS and CDR2 YFSETQ come from the germline V gene. The CDR3 loop spans 14 amino acids. DNA for the CDR3: TGCGCCAGCAGCGCGGGGACAGGGCAAGAGACCCAGTACTTC. This gives the protein CASSAGTGQETQYF.

The J gene is TRBJ1-1, the V gene TRBV6-5; D is uncertain. V lost 5 bases and J 2 bases, leaving 6 bases between the germline ends. Germline CDR1 is MNHEY and CDR2 is SVGAGI. CDR3 length: 12 residues. CDR3 DNA sequence: TGTGCCAGCAGTCGGTCCAACACTGAAGCTTTCTTT. This sequence encodes CASSRSNTEAFF.

This sequence joins TRBV29-1 and TRBJ2-1; no reliable D call. From germline, CDR1 is SQVTM and CDR2 ANQGSEA. V was cut by 1 base and J by 6 bases, with 7 bases left in between. The CDR3 sequence is 12 residues long. The CDR3 is CSVEAQFNEQFF. CDR3 in DNA: TGCAGCGTTGAAGCGCAGTTCAATGAGCAGTTCTTC.

The V and J genes are TRBV27 and TRBJ1-2; D unresolved. The V gene lost 1 base and the J gene lost 6 bases, with 9 bases spanning the gap. CDR1 is MNHEY and CDR2 is SMNVEV in the germline V gene (reference sequence). The CDR3 runs to 13 residues. CDR3 sequence reads: CASSLFIGNGYTF. In nucleotides, the CDR3 is TGTGCCAGCAGTTTATTTATCGGGAATGGCTACACCTTC.

The rearrangement links TRBV7-2 to TRBJ2-2; D possibly corresponds to TRBD2 (6 bases). Trimming cost V 2 bases and J 8 bases, with 18 bases left between them. The CDR3 is 16 amino acids. Germline lookup yields CDR1 SGHTA and CDR2 FQGNSA. The CDR3 DNA sequence: TGTGCCAGCAGCTTATCCTCCACCCAGACTAGGGGGGAGCTGTTTTTT. Translating gives CASSLSSTQTRGELFF. The full variable domain, completed using reference TRBV7-2 and TRBJ2-2, is GAGVSQSPSNKVTEKGKDVELRCDPISGHTALYWYRQSLGQGLEFLIYFQGNSAPDKSGLPSDRFSAERTGGSVSTLTIQRTQQEDSAVYLCASSLSSTQTRGELFFGEGSRLTVL.

The gene calls are TRBV29-1 and TRBJ2-2, with a tentative D call TRBD1 (6 bases). The CDR3 sequence is 15 residues long. V lost 7 bases and J 3 bases, leaving 18 bases between the germline ends. Germline CDR1 reads SQVTM; CDR2 reads ANQGSEA. Here the CDR3 reads CSARPVGADTGELFF. The CDR3 DNA sequence: TGCAGCGCTCGGCCCGTGGGGGCCGACACCGGGGAGCTGTTTTTT.

This chain joins TRBV27 and TRBJ1-5; 11 bases match TRBD1. V lost 6 bases and J lost 5; bases outside the gene matches: 6. The CDR3 length is 15 residues. Germline V gives CDR1 MNHEY, CDR2 SMNVEV (reference sequence). CDR3: CASRPDRGLDQPQHF. CDR3 DNA sequence: TGTGCCAGCAGGCCGGACAGGGGGCTGGATCAGCCCCAGCATTTT.

This sequence joins TRBV9 and TRBJ2-3; the D gene is possibly TRBD2 (6 bases). The CDR3 consists of 15 residues. The ends were cut back, 3 bases at V and 2 bases at J, with 13 bases in the middle. Germline CDR1 SGDLS, CDR2 YYNGEE. The CDR3 reads CASSDTGATTDTQYF. The CDR3 coding sequence is TGTGCCAGCAGCGACACGGGAGCCACCACAGATACGCAGTATTTT.

The V and J genes are TRBV15 and TRBJ2-4; 7 nucleotides line up with TRBD2. Germline V CDR1 and CDR2: LNHNV, YYDKDF (reference sequence). V lost 5 bases and J lost 5; bases outside the gene matches: 12. The CDR3 spans 16 residues. The CDR3 protein is CATSGRGAGEENIQYF. CDR3 nucleotides: TGTGCCACCAGCGGAAGGGGTGCGGGAGAGGAAAACATTCAGTACTTC.

This clone has just a few counts. This sequence joins TRBV2 and TRBJ2-7, with 10 positions matching TRBD2. V trimming: 2 bases; J trimming: 3 bases; junction bases outside the gene matches: 7. Germline CDR1 is SNHLY and CDR2 is FYNNEI. CDR3 size: 16 residues. CDR3 sequence (DNA): TGTGCCAGCAGTGAACTTGGGGCTAGCGGGAGCTACGAGCAGTACTTC. Translated: CASSELGASGSYEQYF. Supplemented by reference TRBV2 and TRBJ2-7, the full variable domain reads EPEVTQTPSHQVTQMGQEVILRCVPISNHLYFYWYRQILGQKVEFLVSFYNNEISEKSEIFDDQFSVERPDGSNFTLKIRSTKLEDSAMYFCASSELGASGSYEQYFGPGTRLTVT.

The J gene is TRBJ1-5, the V gene TRBV5-8, with 8 bases that match TRBD1. The CDR3 contains 17 residues. Germline-derived CDR1 and CDR2 are SGHTS and YDEGEE. V trimming: 4 bases; J trimming: 0 bases; junction bases outside the gene matches: 9. The CDR3 DNA follows: TGTGCCAGCAGCCAGGGACAGGTCCAACTTAGCAATCAGCCCCAGCATTTT. Its protein product is CASSQGQVQLSNQPQHF. Variable domain in full (rest from reference TRBV5-8 and TRBJ1-5): EAGVTQSPTHLIKTRGQQATLRCSPISGHTSVYWYQQALGLGLQFLLWYDEGEERNRGNFPPRFSGRQFPNYSSELNVNALELEDSALYLCASSQGQVQLSNQPQHFGDGTRLSIL.

The chain joins TRBV29-1 to TRBJ1-1; D possibly corresponds to TRBD1 (5 bases). V was shortened by 6 bases and J by 11 bases, with 25 bases between the two germline ends. In germline, CDR1 is SQVTM, CDR2 ANQGSEA. The CDR3 is made up of 14 amino acids. This chain's CDR3 is CSVRTQGSSHGAFF. CDR3 in DNA: TGCAGCGTGAGGACCCAGGGATCCAGCCACGGTGCTTTCTTT.

This clone was counted a few times. The V gene is TRBV5-1, the J gene TRBJ2-6; D is possibly TRBD2 (6 bases). With 9 bases removed from V and 0 bases from J, the gap between germline ends came to 19 bases. Looked up from germline, CDR1 is SGHRS and CDR2 is YFSETQ. The CDR3 contains 17 residues. This chain's CDR3 is CATRRGEGISGANVLTF. In DNA, the CDR3 is TGCGCCACCCGGCGGGGCGAGGGTATCTCTGGGGCCAACGTCCTGACTTTC.

The J gene is TRBJ2-5, the V gene TRBV11-2; D is undetermined. The germline CDR1 and CDR2 sequences are SGHAT and FQNNGV. The CDR3 consists of 14 residues. Trimming left V 2 bases short and J 4 bases short, with 11 bases between. The CDR3 nucleotides are TGTGCCAGCAGCTTAAGTTCTGCTACAGAGACCCAGTACTTC. Amino acid sequence: CASSLSSATETQYF.

In this sample, this clone turned up many times. This sequence joins TRBV7-8 and TRBJ2-7; 11 bases align to TRBD2. The CDR3 consists of 15 residues. The V segment lost 4 bases and the J segment 3 bases; nucleotides outside the gene matches: 5. Germline CDR1 and CDR2: SGHVS and FQNEAQ. CDR3 sequence reads: CASSYGTSGLYEQYF. CDR3 nucleotide sequence: TGTGCCAGCAGCTATGGGACTAGCGGTCTCTACGAGCAGTACTTC.

This clone has more than one count but fewer than ten. The V gene is TRBV6-5, the J gene TRBJ2-5, with D unresolved. Germline V gene sequence: CDR1 MNHEY, CDR2 SVGAGI. There are 13 residues in the CDR3. V shed 5 bases and J shed 1 base, with 8 bases lying between them. The CDR3 loop is CASSPVPQETQYF. The DNA for the CDR3 is TGTGCCAGCAGTCCAGTACCCCAAGAGACCCAGTACTTC.

The V gene is TRBV11-2, the J gene TRBJ2-7; no clear D. CDR1 and CDR2 (germline): SGHAT, FQNNGV. Trimming shortened V by 5 bases and J by 3 bases, and 5 bases separated the two germline ends. The CDR3 has 11 residues. CDR3 sequence reads: CASSPRYEQYF. CDR3 DNA sequence: TGTGCCAGCAGCCCCCGCTACGAGCAGTACTTC.

The chain carries TRBV6-5 and TRBJ1-1, with 8 bases that match TRBD1. The CDR3 spans 16 residues. In germline, CDR1 is MNHEY, CDR2 SVGAGI. V was pared by 2 bases and J by 3 bases, with 8 bases of the junction left unmatched. The CDR3 sequence is CASSYPGGAGDTEAFF. The CDR3 bases are TGTGCCAGCAGTTACCCAGGGGGCGCAGGGGACACTGAAGCTTTCTTT.

This chain connects TRBV7-9 to TRBJ2-5; TRBD1 might be the D (6 bases). V lost 2 bases and J 5 bases, leaving 6 bases between the germline ends. The germline CDR1 and CDR2 sequences are SEHNR and FQNEAQ (reference sequence). CDR3 length: 12 amino acids. In DNA, the CDR3 is TGTGCCAGCAGCTTAAGGGGGGAGACCCAGTACTTC. It is translated as CASSLRGETQYF.

A few counts support this clone. The chain couples TRBV7-9 to TRBJ2-1; 7 nucleotides line up with TRBD2. The CDR3 is 18 amino acids. With V trimmed by 4 bases and J by 0 bases, 12 bases remained unmatched. The germline V gene has CDR1 SEHNR and CDR2 FQNEAQ (reference sequence). The chain's CDR3 is CASSSGTIYSSSYNEQFF. The CDR3 nucleotides are TGTGCCAGCAGCTCGGGGACTATCTATTCCTCCTCCTACAATGAGCAGTTCTTC.

The chain uses TRBV28 and TRBJ2-5; 11 bases align to TRBD2. Germline assignment: CDR1 MDHEN and CDR2 SYDVKM. There are 14 residues in the CDR3. The J segment lost 3 bases and the V segment lost 6 bases, leaving 3 bases of the junction unmatched. CDR3 residues: CASSLLAGEETQYF. The DNA for the CDR3 is TGTGCCAGCAGCCTACTAGCGGGAGAAGAGACCCAGTACTTC.

The J gene is TRBJ2-2, the V gene TRBV10-2, with D tentatively TRBD1 (6 bases). V lost 6 bases and J lost 6, with 20 bases in between. The CDR3 is 16 residues long. The germline V gene encodes CDR1 WSHSY and CDR2 SAAADI. CDR3 sequence reads: CASSNQRTDLSGELFF. CDR3 in DNA: TGCGCCAGCAGCAATCAAAGGACAGACCTCTCCGGGGAGCTGTTTTTT.

J is TRBJ2-1 and V is TRBV7-9; the D gene is possibly TRBD1 (6 bases). CDR1 is SEHNR, CDR2 FQNEAQ, per germline (reference sequence). The CDR3 runs 15 residues. Deletions cut 4 bases from V and 8 bases from J, with 18 bases between. The CDR3: CASSSHKTGTDEQFF. DNA for the CDR3: TGTGCCAGCAGCTCACATAAAACAGGGACCGATGAGCAGTTCTTC.

The chain recombines TRBV18 with TRBJ2-3; D is uncertain. CDR3 length: 13 residues. The V end lost 6 bases, the J end lost 1 base, and 8 bases lay between the germline ends. Germline V gene lookup returns CDR1 KGHSH and CDR2 LQKENI. CDR3 loop: CASSPTGTDTQYF. The CDR3 coding sequence is TGTGCCAGCTCCCCCACGGGCACAGATACGCAGTATTTT.

The chain joins TRBV5-1 to TRBJ2-5, with D tentatively TRBD1 (5 bases). V lost 3 bases to trimming and J lost 3 bases, with 12 bases between them. In germline, CDR1 is SGHRS, CDR2 YFSETQ. This CDR3 has 14 amino acids. In DNA, the CDR3 is TGCGCCAGCAGCTCTTCTGACAGTAAAGAGACCCAGTACTTC. This encodes CASSSSDSKETQYF.

The V call is TRBV28, the J call TRBJ2-2, with 11 bases matching TRBD2. The CDR3 covers 14 residues. The trim removed 7 bases at V and 10 bases at J, leaving 8 bases unmatched. CDR1 is MDHEN and CDR2 is SYDVKM in the germline V gene. CDR3 coding DNA: TGTGCCAGCACCACGGGACTAGCGGAGGTGGAGCTGTTTTTT. This translates into CASTTGLAEVELFF. The full variable domain, its missing parts supplied by reference TRBV28 and TRBJ2-2, is DVKVTQSSRYLVKRTGEKVFLECVQDMDHENMFWYRQDPGLGLRLIYFSYDVKMKEKGDIPEGYSVSREKKERFSLILESASTNQTSMYLCASTTGLAEVELFFGEGSRLTVL.

The chain employs TRBV25-1 and TRBJ2-3; D not certain. Trimming cost V 2 bases and J 9 bases, with 6 bases left between them. The CDR3 runs 11 residues. Germline CDR1 reads MGHDK; CDR2 reads SYGVNS. The CDR3 reads CASSERLTQYF. In DNA, the CDR3 is TGTGCCAGCAGTGAACGGTTGACGCAGTATTTT.

The chain uses TRBV30 and TRBJ1-6, with TRBD1 identical over 7 bases. V dropped 0 bases and J dropped 15; count of bases not matched to a gene: 14. Per the germline V gene, CDR1 is GTSNPN and CDR2 is SVGIG (reference sequence). The CDR3 loop spans 15 amino acids. CDR3 DNA sequence: TGTGCCTGGAGTGTTAAAGGGACAGAGGGAGGTCACCTCCACTTT. Its protein is CAWSVKGTEGGHLHF. Variable domain in full (rest from reference TRBV30 and TRBJ1-6): SQTIHQWPATLVQPVGSPLSLECTVEGTSNPNLYWYRQAAGRGLQLLFYSVGIGQISSEVPQNLSASRPQDRQFILSSKKLLLSDSGFYLCAWSVKGTEGGHLHFGNGTRLTVT.

The chain joins TRBV28 to TRBJ2-1, with 7 positions matching TRBD2. Germline V gene sequence: CDR1 MDHEN, CDR2 SYDVKM. The CDR3 has 12 residues. The V and J ends lost 10 bases and 3 bases, in that order; junction bases with no gene match: 3. The chain's CDR3 is CATTGGYNEQFF. CDR3 bases: TGTGCCACCACGGGGGGCTACAATGAGCAGTTCTTC. Full variable domain (outside the CDR3, taken from reference TRBV28 and TRBJ2-1): DVKVTQSSRYLVKRTGEKVFLECVQDMDHENMFWYRQDPGLGLRLIYFSYDVKMKEKGDIPEGYSVSREKKERFSLILESASTNQTSMYLCATTGGYNEQFFGPGTRLTVL.

With respect to this clone: The DNA is left out, because the CDR3 cannot be placed on it with certainty; the CDR3 is given as TCRdb lists it. The chain links TRBV6-6 to TRBJ2-7; TRBD2, the table's D call, was not compared with the DNA. Germline CDR1 MNHNY, CDR2 SVGAGI (reference sequence). The CDR3 is 15 residues long, ends included. The CDR3 is CASSSTLGGKDEQYF.

This clone was found a few times. The chain has TRBV1 and TRBJ2-1; the table gives TRBD2 as D, unverified against the DNA. TRBV1 constitutes a pseudogene. The CDR3 extends over 16 amino acids. CDR3 sequence (DNA): TGCACCAGCAGCCACGCGACTAGCGGGTGGTACAATGAGCAGTTCTTC. It translates to CTSSHATSGWYNEQFF.